This T cell receptor beta chain was captured by sequencing in a study of blood T cell repertoires in COVID-19. Whole-study context: The United States, Italy and Spain supplied acute and convalescent COVID-19 samples. T cells, B-cell-depleted T cells, or PBMCs provided the cDNA or gDNA that served as material.

This CDR3 comprises 12 residues. The ends were cut back, 5 bases at V and 2 bases at J, with 3 bases in the middle. Germline assignment: CDR1 MDHEN and CDR2 SYDVKM. The authors' processing: Amplification with reference gene primers provided the estimates of nucleated cell counts. Produced via immunoSEQ multiplex PCR; TCRdb's table is partial and in-frame only. D and trimming were read from the DNA, whereas the V and J calls and clone size are those reported in that table. This sample has about 63,000 clones; approximately 79% occur once, and the top ten carry 25% to 35%. This clonotype originated in a human donor in a cohort sampled during active COVID-19. The V gene is TRBV28, the J gene TRBJ2-2; D is unclear. The sample taken for sequencing was peripheral blood. CDR3 nucleotide sequence: TGTGCCAGCAGTCCAAACACCGGGGAGCTGTTTTTT. Its translation: CASSPNTGELFF.